A single TCR beta chain is shown here with its context. In the authors' workflow: It was from reference gene primer amplification that nucleated cell counts were estimated. Measured with immunoSEQ multiplex PCR; TCRdb has only the in-frame clones, and not every one. The V and J calls and clone size are taken from that table; D and trimming were inferred from the DNA. In the table there are some 100,000 clones, approximately 91% of which are singletons. This sample is part of a study of blood T cell repertoires in COVID-19. Overall study: The cDNA or gDNA used as material had been derived from T cells, B-cell-depleted T cells, or PBMCs.

Germline assignment: CDR1 LNHDA and CDR2 SQIVND (reference sequence). V lost 0 bases and J lost 6, with 12 bases in between. This CDR3 contains 15 residues. This sequence originates from a man in his 60s with acute or convalescent COVID-19. The V call is TRBV19, the J call TRBJ2-1; D is ambiguous. Sequencing was done on a sample of peripheral blood. The CDR3 protein is CASSIDWHGRNEQFF. As DNA, the CDR3 is TGTGCCAGTAGTATAGACTGGCATGGGCGCAATGAGCAGTTCTTC.